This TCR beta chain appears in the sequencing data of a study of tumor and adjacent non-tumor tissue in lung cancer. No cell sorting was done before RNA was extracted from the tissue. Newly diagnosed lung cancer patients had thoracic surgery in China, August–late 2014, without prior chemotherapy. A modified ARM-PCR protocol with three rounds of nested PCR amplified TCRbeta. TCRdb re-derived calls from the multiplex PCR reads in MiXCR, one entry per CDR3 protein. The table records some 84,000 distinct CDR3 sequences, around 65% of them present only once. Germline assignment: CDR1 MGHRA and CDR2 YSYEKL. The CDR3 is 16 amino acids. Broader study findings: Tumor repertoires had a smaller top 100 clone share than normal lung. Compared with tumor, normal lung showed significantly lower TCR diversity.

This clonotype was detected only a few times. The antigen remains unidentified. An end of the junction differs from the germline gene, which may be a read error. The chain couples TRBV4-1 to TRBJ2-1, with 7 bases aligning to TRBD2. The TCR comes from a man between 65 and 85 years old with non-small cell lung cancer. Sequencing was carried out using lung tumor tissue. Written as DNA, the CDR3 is TGCGCCAGCAGCCAGGCCACCGGGACTACATGCAATGAGCAGCTCTTC. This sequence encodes CASSQATGTTCNEQLF.